A selection of T cell receptor beta chains follows, all from one sample in a study of OX40 agonist ivuxolimab in advanced cancers. Assay used: immunoSEQ multiplex PCR; TCRdb lists only in-frame clones, some missing. The sample includes over 55,000 clones, 70% to 85% of them seen just once. The input for sequencing was CD4+ or CD8+ T cells sorted from blood, taken in a trial of the OX40 agonist ivuxolimab. The receptors were gathered from an adult with an advanced solid tumor such as melanoma, head and neck, liver or kidney cancer. Both conserved end residues are trimmed from each CDR3.

j_call v_call cdr3_aa
TRBJ2-2 TRBV6-1 ATPTGALTGELF
TRBJ1-5 TRBV6-6 ASSYQDQPQH
TRBJ2-3 TRBV5-1 ASSLGNRGGGDTQY
TRBJ1-6 TRBV6-5 ASSSKTGVSNSPLH
TRBJ2-3 TRBV5-1 ASSRQGASTDTQY
TRBJ1-4 TRBV4-2 ASSRKGLSGVNEKLF
TRBJ1-1 TRBV19 ASSLRDRETEAF
TRBJ2-3 TRBV7-2 ASSLDRQSTDTQY
TRBJ1-2 TRBV6-5 ASSYSTGGGPYGYT
TRBJ1-3 TRBV6-6 ASNLNRPNLGNTIY
TRBJ1-5 TRBV19 ASSIPIQGNSNQPQH
TRBJ1-3 TRBV4-3 ASSQDQRLHGNTIY
TRBJ1-6 TRBV2 ASSRTGGNSPLH
TRBJ1-1 TRBV28 ASSRTLGAF
TRBJ2-7 TRBV7-2 ASSPDRGRYEQY
TRBJ2-5 TRBV5-4 ASSTPTGQETQY
TRBJ2-1 TRBV9 ASSVLSGNSYNEQF
TRBJ2-3 TRBV5-1 ASSFGTLPDTQY
TRBJ1-6 TRBV6-5 ASSRTGDNSPLH
TRBJ1-2 TRBV9 ASSVAPDGRANYGYT
TRBJ1-6 TRBV28 ASSIQQGNSPLH
TRBJ2-3 TRBV7-6 ASSLEDRETDTQY
TRBJ2-1 TRBV6-5 ASSGLNEQF
TRBJ2-5 TRBV19 ASSPDSSETQY
TRBJ2-2 TRBV11-1 ASSLASSFGELF
TRBJ2-2 TRBV7-2 ASRGGVNTGELF
TRBJ1-2 TRBV5-1 ASSFSSGRDGGYT
TRBJ1-1 TRBV19 ASTYRGTEAF
TRBJ2-2 TRBV13 ASSLGGQPGELF
TRBJ2-5 TRBV9 ASSVAGGETQY
TRBJ2-3 TRBV15 ATSRDGQGLDTQY
TRBJ2-7 TRBV6-1 ASSDSGYEQY
TRBJ2-5 TRBV5-4 ASSFPRGPGVQETQY
TRBJ1-2 TRBV10-3 AISEYANYGYT
TRBJ2-3 TRBV2 ARATGGAVDTQY
TRBJ1-4 TRBV7-2 ASSSGQGANEKLF
TRBJ1-1 TRBV5-4 ASSFRTENTEAF
TRBJ1-3 TRBV9 ASSAQGREPGNTIY
TRBJ1-1 TRBV6-6 ASLLTGGNTEAF
TRBJ1-2 TRBV2 ASTNRGQLAGYT
TRBJ1-2 TRBV9 ASSVEETRRYGYT
TRBJ1-1 TRBV10-1 ASKLWEFGAGGRSTEAF